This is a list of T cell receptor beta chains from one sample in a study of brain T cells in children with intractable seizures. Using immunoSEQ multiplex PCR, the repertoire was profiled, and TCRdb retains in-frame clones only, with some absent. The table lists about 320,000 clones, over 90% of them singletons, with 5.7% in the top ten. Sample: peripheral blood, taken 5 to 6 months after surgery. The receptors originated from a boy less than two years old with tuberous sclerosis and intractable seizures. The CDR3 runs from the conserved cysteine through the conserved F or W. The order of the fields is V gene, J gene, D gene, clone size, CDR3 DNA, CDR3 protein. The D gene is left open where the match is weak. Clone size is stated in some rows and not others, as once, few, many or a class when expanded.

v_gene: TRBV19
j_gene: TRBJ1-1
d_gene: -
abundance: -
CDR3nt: TGTGCCAGTAGTATACGGGGGGGAAACACTGAAGCTTTCTTT
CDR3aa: CASSIRGGNTEAFF

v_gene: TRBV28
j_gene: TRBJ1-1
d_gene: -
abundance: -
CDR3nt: TGTGCCAGCAGCCTGCTACTCCGTGAGAACACTGAAGCTTTCTTT
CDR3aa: CASSLLLRENTEAFF

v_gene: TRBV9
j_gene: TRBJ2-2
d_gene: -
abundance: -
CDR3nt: TGTGCCAGCAGCGCCGGGACTGAGAACACCGGGGAGCTGTTTTTT
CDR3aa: CASSAGTENTGELFF

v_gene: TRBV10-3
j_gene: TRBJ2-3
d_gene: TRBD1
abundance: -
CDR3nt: TGTGCCATCAGTGAGGTAGGGGGCATTACCCAAAGCAGGCAGTATTTT
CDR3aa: CAISEVGGITQSRQYF

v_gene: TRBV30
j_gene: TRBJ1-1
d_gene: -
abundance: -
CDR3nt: TGTGCCTGGAGTGGGACAGTCAAACCGGAAGCTTTCTTT
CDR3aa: CAWSGTVKPEAFF

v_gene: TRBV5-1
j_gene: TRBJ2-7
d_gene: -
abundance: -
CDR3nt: TGCGCCAGCAGCCCAGACAGAGCAACCCCCTACGAGCAGTACTTC
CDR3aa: CASSPDRATPYEQYF

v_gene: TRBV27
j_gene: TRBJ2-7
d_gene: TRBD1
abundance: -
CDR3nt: TGTGCCAGCAGCGCCGGGACAGGAGCCTACGAGCAGTACTTC
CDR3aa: CASSAGTGAYEQYF

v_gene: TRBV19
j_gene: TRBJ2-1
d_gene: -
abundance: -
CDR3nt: TGTGCCAGTAGTAACCAGGTAAATGAGCAGTTCTTC
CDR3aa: CASSNQVNEQFF

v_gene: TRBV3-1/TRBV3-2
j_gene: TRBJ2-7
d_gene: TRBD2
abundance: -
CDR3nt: TGTGCCAGCAGCCAATCTACAGCGGGGGCACTCTACGAGCAGTACTTC
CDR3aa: CASSQSTAGALYEQYF

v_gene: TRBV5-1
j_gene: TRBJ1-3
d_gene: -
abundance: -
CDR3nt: TGCGCCAGCAGCTCGGGTGTTGGCACGACCCATTCCTCTGGAAACACCATATATTTT
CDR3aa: CASSSGVGTTHSSGNTIYF

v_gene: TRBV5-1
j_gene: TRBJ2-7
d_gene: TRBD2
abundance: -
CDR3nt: TGCGCCAGCAGCTTGGAGCCAGCGGGGAGCCACACCTACGAGCAGTACTTC
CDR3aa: CASSLEPAGSHTYEQYF

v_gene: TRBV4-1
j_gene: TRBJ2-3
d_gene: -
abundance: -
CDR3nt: TGCGCCAGCAGCCAAGATCCGATTAACACAGATACGCAGTATTTT
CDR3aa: CASSQDPINTDTQYF

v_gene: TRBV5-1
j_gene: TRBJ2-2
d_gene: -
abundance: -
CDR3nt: TGCGCCAGCAGCTACTCATCCCCCGGGGAGCTGTTTTTT
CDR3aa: CASSYSSPGELFF

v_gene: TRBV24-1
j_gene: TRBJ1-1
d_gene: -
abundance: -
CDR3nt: TGTGCCACCAGTGACTTGGACAGGAACACTGAAGCTTTCTTT
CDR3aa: CATSDLDRNTEAFF

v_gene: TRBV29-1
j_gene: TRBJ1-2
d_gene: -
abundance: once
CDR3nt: TGCAGCGTTGAGACGGATTATGTGGGCTACACCTTC
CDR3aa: CSVETDYVGYTF

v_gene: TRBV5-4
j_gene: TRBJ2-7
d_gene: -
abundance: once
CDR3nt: TGTGCCAGCAGCCCGGGAACCAACCGTCCCTACGAGCAGTACTTC
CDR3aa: CASSPGTNRPYEQYF

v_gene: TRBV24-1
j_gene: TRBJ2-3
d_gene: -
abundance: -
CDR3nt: TGTGCCACCAGTGACCGGGTTACAGATACGCAGTATTTT
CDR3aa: CATSDRVTDTQYF

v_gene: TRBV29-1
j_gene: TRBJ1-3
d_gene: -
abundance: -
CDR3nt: TGCAGCGTTGAAGGGGGGCAGGGGCAGCCTACAGGAAACACCATATATTTT
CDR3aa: CSVEGGQGQPTGNTIYF

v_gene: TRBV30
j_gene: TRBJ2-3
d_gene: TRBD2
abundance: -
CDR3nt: TGTGCCTGGTACCTCGCGGGGGGAACAGATACGCAGTATTTT
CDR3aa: CAWYLAGGTDTQYF

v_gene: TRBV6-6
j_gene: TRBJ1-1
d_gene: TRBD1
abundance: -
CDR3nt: TGTGCCAGCAGAGGACAGGGGTATGAAGCTTTCTTT
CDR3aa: CASRGQGYEAFF

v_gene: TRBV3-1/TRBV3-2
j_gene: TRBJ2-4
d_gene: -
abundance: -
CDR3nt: TGTGCCAGCAGCCAAGCGCCTCGTCAGCATCGGGGGCCTGAACAACTAGCCAAAAACATTCAGTACTTC
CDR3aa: CASSQAPRQHRGPEQLAKNIQYF

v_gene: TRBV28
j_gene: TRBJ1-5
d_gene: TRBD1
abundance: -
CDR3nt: TGTGCCAGCAGTTCCCAGGGGGCGTTGAGCAATCAGCCCCAGCATTTT
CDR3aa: CASSSQGALSNQPQHF

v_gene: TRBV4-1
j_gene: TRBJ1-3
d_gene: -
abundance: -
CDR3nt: TGCGCCAGCAGGAGACGGTTTCACTCTGGAAACACCATATATTTT
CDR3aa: CASRRRFHSGNTIYF

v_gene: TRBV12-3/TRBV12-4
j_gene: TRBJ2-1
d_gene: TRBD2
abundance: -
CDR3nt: TGTGCCAGCAGTTCGGGGCGGGGGAGTGAGCAGTTCTTC
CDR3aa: CASSSGRGSEQFF

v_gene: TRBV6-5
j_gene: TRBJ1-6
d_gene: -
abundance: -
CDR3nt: TGTGCCAGCAGTTACTCGAGGGGTTCACCCCTCCACTTT
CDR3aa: CASSYSRGSPLHF

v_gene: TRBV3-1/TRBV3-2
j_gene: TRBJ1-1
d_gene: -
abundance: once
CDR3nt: TGTGCCAGCAGCCAAGGGCAGGGCGTGTCTGCTTTCTTT
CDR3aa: CASSQGQGVSAFF

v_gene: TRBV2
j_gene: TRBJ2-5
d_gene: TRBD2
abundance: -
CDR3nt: TGTGCCAGCAGTGAGTTGCGGGAGGGCCTGGTGACCCAGTACTTC
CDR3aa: CASSELREGLVTQYF

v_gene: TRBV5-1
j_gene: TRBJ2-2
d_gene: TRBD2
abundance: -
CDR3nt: TGCGCCAGCAGCTTGTCAGCGGGAGCTTTAGGGGAGCTGTTTTTT
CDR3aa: CASSLSAGALGELFF

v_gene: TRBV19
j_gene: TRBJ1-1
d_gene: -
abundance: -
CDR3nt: TGTGCCAGTAGTACCGGAGAACCCCGGATGAACACTGAAGCTTTCTTT
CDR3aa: CASSTGEPRMNTEAFF

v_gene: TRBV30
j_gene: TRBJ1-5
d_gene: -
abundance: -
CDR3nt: TGTGCCTGGAGTGGAGGGGCTAGCAATCAGCCCCAGCATTTT
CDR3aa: CAWSGGASNQPQHF

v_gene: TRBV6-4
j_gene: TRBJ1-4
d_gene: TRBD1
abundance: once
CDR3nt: TGTGCCAGCAGTGACTCCCAACAGGGGACAACTAATGAAAAACTGTTTTTT
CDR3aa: CASSDSQQGTTNEKLFF

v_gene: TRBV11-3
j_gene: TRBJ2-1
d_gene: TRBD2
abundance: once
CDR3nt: TGTGCCAGCAGCTTAGTAGTGGCTAGCGGGAGCTACAATGAGCAGTTCTTC
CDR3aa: CASSLVVASGSYNEQFF

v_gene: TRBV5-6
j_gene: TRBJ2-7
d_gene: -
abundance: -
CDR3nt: TGTGCCAGCAGCCCACAGGGAACCTCCTACGAGCAGTACTTC
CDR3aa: CASSPQGTSYEQYF

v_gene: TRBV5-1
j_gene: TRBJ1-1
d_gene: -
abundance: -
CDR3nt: TGCGCCAGCAGCTCCCGGGGGGACACTGAAGCTTTCTTT
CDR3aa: CASSSRGDTEAFF

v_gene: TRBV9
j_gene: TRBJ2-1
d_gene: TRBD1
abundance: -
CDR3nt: TGTGCCAGCAGCGTAGGCGGGACAGGAATCTACAATGAGCAGTTCTTC
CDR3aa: CASSVGGTGIYNEQFF

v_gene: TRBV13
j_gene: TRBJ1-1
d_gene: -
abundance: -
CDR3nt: TGTGCCAGCAGCGCAGGTTATTCCACTGAAGCTTTCTTT
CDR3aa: CASSAGYSTEAFF

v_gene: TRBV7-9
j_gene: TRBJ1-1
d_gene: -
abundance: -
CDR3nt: TGTGCCAGCACCGATCTTAGAGGGAGTGGAAACACTGAAGCTTTCTTT
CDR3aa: CASTDLRGSGNTEAFF

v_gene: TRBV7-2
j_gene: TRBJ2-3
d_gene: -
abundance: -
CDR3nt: TGTGCCAGCAGCCCTGTCTGGGCTCCTAGCCGTTTT
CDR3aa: CASSPVWAPSRF

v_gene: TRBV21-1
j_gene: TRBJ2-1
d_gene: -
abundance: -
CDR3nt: TGTGCCACCCAGCCGTGGCTGGCGTGCAATATCGGGAGTACCTACAATGAGCAGTTCTTC
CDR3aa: CATQPWLACNIGSTYNEQFF

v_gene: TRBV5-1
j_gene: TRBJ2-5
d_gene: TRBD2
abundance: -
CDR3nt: TGCGCCAGCAGCTCCTCGGGACTAGCATCCCAAGAGACCCAGTACTTC
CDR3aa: CASSSSGLASQETQYF

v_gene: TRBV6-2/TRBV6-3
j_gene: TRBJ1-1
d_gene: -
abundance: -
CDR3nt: TGTGCCAGCAGTTACACTGAAGCTTTCTTT
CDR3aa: CASSYTEAFF

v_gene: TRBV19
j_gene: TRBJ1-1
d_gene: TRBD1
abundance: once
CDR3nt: TGTGCCAGTAGTATCAGGGGGGGAGGACACACTGAAGCTTTCTTT
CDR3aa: CASSIRGGGHTEAFF

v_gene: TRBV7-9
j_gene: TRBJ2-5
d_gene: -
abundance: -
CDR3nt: TGTGCCCGACCTCCTGCTCCGCAAGAGACCCAGTACTTC
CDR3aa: CARPPAPQETQYF

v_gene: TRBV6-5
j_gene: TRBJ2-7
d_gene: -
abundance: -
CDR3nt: TGTGCCAGCAGTTTTGGGACGGTCTACTACGAGCAGTACTTC
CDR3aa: CASSFGTVYYEQYF

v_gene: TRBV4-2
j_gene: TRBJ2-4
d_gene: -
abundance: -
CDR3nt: TGTGCCAGCAGCCAAGATCCGCAGCCTGTGGTGATAGCCAAAAACATTCAGTACTTC
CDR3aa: CASSQDPQPVVIAKNIQYF